Listed here are 24 T cell receptor beta chains from one sample, sequenced in a study of identical twins. Each CDR3 protein is one row after TCRdb ran MiXCR on the 5' RACE reads. The sample contains 250,000 or so distinct CDR3 sequences, 9.5% to 15% of which appear only once. This sample also belongs to another study, concerning yellow fever vaccine responses in identical twins.

Material: memory (CD45RO+) T cells sorted from blood. These receptor sequences come from a woman younger than 30 in good health.

In its sample, this clonotype was seen a few times. V and J are TRBV6-5 and TRBJ1-1; D is possibly TRBD1 (6 bases). The CDR3 contains 15 residues. Germline V gene sequence: CDR1 MNHEY, CDR2 SVGAGI. Deletions cut 4 bases from V and 4 bases from J, with 16 bases between. The CDR3 bases are TGTGCCAGCAGTTGGAGGAAACAGGGACGCACTGAAGCTTTCTTT. Amino acid sequence: CASSWRKQGRTEAFF.

The rearrangement links TRBV29-1 to TRBJ2-1, with TRBD1 matching over 11 bases. The trim removed 7 bases at V and 16 bases at J, leaving 12 bases unmatched. CDR1 SQVTM and CDR2 ANQGSEA come from the germline V gene. CDR3 length: 12 amino acids. This CDR3 is CSGSVRTGGIFF. CDR3 bases: TGCAGCGGTTCCGTTAGGACAGGGGGCATATTCTTC.

This clonotype has at least ten counts. The chain is built from TRBV6-5 and TRBJ1-5; D call uncertain. Trimming removed 8 bases from V and 3 bases from J, with 11 bases in between. The CDR3 length is 13 residues. Germline lookup yields CDR1 MNHEY and CDR2 SVGAGI. The CDR3 coding sequence is TGTGCCAGCGCTTACCTTGACAATCAGCCCCAGCATTTT. This translates into CASAYLDNQPQHF.

This clonotype has a count of ten or more. This chain uses TRBV5-1 with TRBJ2-5; tentatively, D is TRBD2 (6 bases). The V gene lost 4 bases and the J gene lost 0 bases, with 13 bases spanning the gap. This CDR3 has 15 amino acids. Germline V gives CDR1 SGHRS, CDR2 YFSETQ. The chain's CDR3 is CASSPTRWYQETQYF. CDR3 sequence (DNA): TGCGCCAGCAGCCCGACTAGGTGGTACCAAGAGACCCAGTACTTC.

This clonotype was detected ten times or more. This sequence joins TRBV25-1 and TRBJ2-7; TRBD2 matches at 16 bases. This CDR3 region has 18 residues. CDR1 is MGHDK and CDR2 is SYGVNS in the germline V gene. Unmatched junction bases numbered 17, after V lost 8 bases and J lost 7 bases. CDR3 sequence reads: CASSGEKGTSGGAKEQYF. CDR3 nucleotides: TGTGCCAGCTCGGGAGAAAAGGGGACTAGCGGGGGGGCGAAGGAGCAGTACTTC.

This clonotype was counted at least ten times. The genes are TRBV5-1 and TRBJ2-5, with D perhaps assigned TRBD1 or TRBD2 (6 bases each). V lost 4 bases to trimming and J lost 5 bases, with 15 bases between them. This CDR3 is 14 amino acids long. CDR1 and CDR2 from the germline V gene are SGHRS and YFSETQ. The CDR3 DNA is TGCGCCAGCAGCCATGGGAGGACAGAGGAGACCCAGTACTTC. Its translation: CASSHGRTEETQYF.

This clonotype was detected only a few times. The V call is TRBV6-2 or TRBV6-3, the J call TRBJ2-7; D is possibly TRBD2 (7 bases). The ends were cut back, 0 bases at V and 2 bases at J, with 17 bases in the middle. Germline V gene lookup returns CDR1 MNHEY and CDR2 SVGEGT. CDR3 length: 17 amino acids. CDR3 sequence reads: CASSYSVGGRGAYEQYF. The CDR3 DNA reads as TGTGCCAGCAGTTACTCCGTCGGGGGGCGAGGAGCCTACGAGCAGTACTTC.

This clonotype came up many times. V and J are TRBV20-1 and TRBJ2-7; unclear D gene. Germline values: CDR1 DFQATT, CDR2 SNEGSKA (reference sequence). Trimming removed 6 bases from V and 2 bases from J, with 17 bases in between. This CDR3 has 14 amino acids. Here the CDR3 reads CSAVRFNPTYEQYF. CDR3 coding DNA: TGCAGTGCCGTGAGGTTCAATCCCACCTACGAGCAGTACTTC.

This clonotype was counted only a few times. The DNA for the CDR3 is TGTGCCATCAGGGATCTGGTTAATGAGCAGTTCTTC. Protein product: CAIRDLVNEQFF. The genes are TRBV6-1 and TRBJ2-1; D is possibly TRBD1 (5 bases). The CDR3 consists of 12 residues. Germline lookup yields CDR1 MNHNS and CDR2 SASEGT. V was trimmed by 10 bases and J by 7 bases, leaving 14 bases between them.

J is TRBJ2-7 and V is TRBV10-3; D is unclear. Germline values: CDR1 ENHRY, CDR2 SYGVKD. The CDR3 consists of 15 residues. The V end lost 0 bases, the J end lost 6 bases, and 15 bases lay between the germline ends. CDR3 residues: CAISESIGILSEQYF. In DNA, the CDR3 is TGTGCCATCAGTGAGTCGATAGGGATCCTATCCGAGCAGTACTTC.

The V and J genes are TRBV11-2 and TRBJ2-3, with 14 positions matching TRBD2. J gave up 2 bases and V 1 base, and 8 bases lay outside the gene matches. The CDR3 consists of 19 residues. Germline V gene lookup returns CDR1 SGHAT and CDR2 FQNNGV. The CDR3 sequence: CASSLVLRLAGGITDTQYF. CDR3 sequence (DNA): TGTGCCAGCAGCTTAGTTCTGCGACTAGCGGGAGGGATCACAGATACGCAGTATTTT.

In the case of this clonotype: One end of the junction does not line up with germline, which may come from a read error. The chain joins TRBV3-1 to TRBJ2-1, with 9 bases fitting TRBD2. This CDR3 contains 17 residues. The germline V gene has CDR1 LGHDT and CDR2 YNNKEL (reference sequence). The CDR3 DNA reads as TGTGCCTGCAGCCCGGTATTACTAGCGGGTGGCTACAATGAGCAGTTCTTC. It translates to CACSPVLLAGGYNEQFF.

This clonotype was counted between two and nine times. This chain uses TRBV7-6 with TRBJ2-2, with 10 bases that match TRBD2. This CDR3 comprises 16 residues. Trimming took 2 bases from V and 7 from J; bases not matched to a gene: 7. CDR1 SGHVS and CDR2 FNYEAQ come from the germline V gene. The CDR3 is CASSLSTSGNNGELFF. The DNA for the CDR3 is TGTGCCAGCAGCTTAAGTACTAGCGGGAATAACGGGGAGCTGTTTTTT.

V and J are TRBV7-9 and TRBJ2-5; 8 bases agree with TRBD2. The CDR3 length is 15 residues. The germline gives CDR1 SEHNR, CDR2 FQNEAQ (reference sequence). The V segment lost 8 bases and the J segment 2 bases; nucleotides outside the gene matches: 10. The CDR3 coding sequence is TGTGCCAGCGGCCCACGCGGGAGGCTTCAAGAGACCCAGTACTTC. Its protein product is CASGPRGRLQETQYF.

The table lists this clonotype with a few counts. The chain uses TRBV5-1 and TRBJ1-2; D call uncertain. Per germline, CDR1 SGHRS and CDR2 YFSETQ. Trimming cost V 1 base and J 6 bases, with 13 bases left between them. The CDR3 is 14 residues long. The CDR3 DNA is TGCGCCAGCAGCTTGTCCCGGTACCGGGATGGCTACACCTTC. Protein product: CASSLSRYRDGYTF.

V and J are TRBV21-1 and TRBJ2-7; the D segment call TRBD2 is taken from the table without a DNA check. TRBV21-1 is given as a pseudogene. The CDR3 covers 12 residues. The CDR3 loop is CASSKGGNEQYF. The CDR3 nucleotides read TGTGCCAGCAGCAAAGGCGGGAACGAGCAGTACTTC.

This clonotype was seen a handful of times. The chain links TRBV3-1 to TRBJ2-4; 8 nucleotides agree with TRBD1. The CDR3 sequence is 15 residues long. Germline lookup yields CDR1 LGHDT and CDR2 YNNKEL (reference sequence). V lost 7 bases and J lost 1; bases outside the gene matches: 6. CDR3 coding DNA: TGTGCCAGCAAGACAGGGGAGAAGGCCAAAAACATTCAGTACTTC. The encoded protein is CASKTGEKAKNIQYF.

V usage is TRBV5-1 and J usage is TRBJ2-7; 8 bases are shared with TRBD1. CDR1 SGHRS and CDR2 YFSETQ come from the germline V gene. Trimming removed 2 bases from V and 4 bases from J; junction bases left unmatched: 8. The length of the CDR3 is 15 residues. As DNA, the CDR3 is TGCGCCAGCAGCTTTGGACAGGGCAGTCAGTACGAGCAGTACTTC. Translated, it gives CASSFGQGSQYEQYF. Supplemented by reference TRBV5-1 and TRBJ2-7, the full variable domain reads KAGVTQTPRYLIKTRGQQVTLSCSPISGHRSVSWYQQTPGQGLQFLFEYFSETQRNKGNFPGRFSGRQFSNSRSEMNVSTLELGDSALYLCASSFGQGSQYEQYFGPGTRLTVT.

This chain connects TRBV27 to TRBJ2-7, with 9 bases identical to TRBD2. The CDR3 totals 15 residues. Germline lookup yields CDR1 MNHEY and CDR2 SMNVEV (reference sequence). Trimming took 4 bases from V and 3 from J; bases not matched to a gene: 7. CDR3: CASSSLAGYDYEQYF. The CDR3 region has the DNA TGTGCCAGCAGTTCTCTAGCGGGATATGACTACGAGCAGTACTTC.

The chain uses TRBV28 and TRBJ2-4; no clear D gene. This CDR3 has 18 amino acids. Trimming removed 3 bases at V and 2 bases at J, with 20 bases between. Per the germline V gene, CDR1 is MDHEN and CDR2 is SYDVKM. The CDR3: CASSFFPGTDPTKNIQYF. DNA of the CDR3: TGTGCCAGCAGTTTCTTCCCGGGCACAGACCCGACCAAAAACATTCAGTACTTC.

In its sample, this clonotype was seen a few times. This sequence joins TRBV3-1 and TRBJ1-2; 10 nucleotides match TRBD1. CDR1 and CDR2 (germline): LGHDT, YNNKEL (reference sequence). CDR3 length: 15 amino acids. V was clipped by 4 bases and J by 8 bases; unmatched bases: 10. The CDR3 here is CASSRIGTGVEGYTF. The CDR3, as DNA: TGTGCCAGCAGCCGCATCGGGACAGGGGTGGAGGGCTACACCTTC.

The J gene is TRBJ2-1, the V gene TRBV2, with D perhaps TRBD2 (6 bases). The germline V and J ends were trimmed by 3 bases and 10 bases, with 16 bases remaining between them. This CDR3 is built from 14 residues. Germline V gene lookup returns CDR1 SNHLY and CDR2 FYNNEI. The CDR3 bases are TGTGCCAGCAGTGATGTGCGGGACCTCGCAGAGCAGTTCTTC. Translating it yields CASSDVRDLAEQFF.

The chain employs TRBV6-1 and TRBJ1-6, with D perhaps TRBD1 (5 bases). Trimming removed 3 bases at V and 7 bases at J, with 13 bases between. Germline CDR1 and CDR2: MNHNS and SASEGT. The CDR3 spans 15 residues. The CDR3 bases are TGTGCCAGCAGTGATAGGGGCGCGATGAATTCACCCCTCCACTTT. The encoded protein is CASSDRGAMNSPLHF.

The chain employs TRBV5-5 and TRBJ2-3; D is ambiguous. This CDR3 contains 14 residues. CDR1 and CDR2 (germline): SGHKS, YYEKEE (reference sequence). Trimming took off 6 bases at V and 2 bases at J, with 13 bases between the two ends. The CDR3 region is CASTRDPNTDTQYF. Here the CDR3 DNA reads TGTGCCAGCACCAGAGACCCCAACACAGATACGCAGTATTTT. The complete variable domain, with remaining parts taken from reference TRBV5-5 and TRBJ2-3, reads DAGVTQSPTHLIKTRGQQVTLRCSPISGHKSVSWYQQVLGQGPQFIFQYYEKEERGRGNFPDRFSARQFPNYSSELNVNALLLGDSALYLCASTRDPNTDTQYFGPGTRLTVL.